One TCR beta chain is described in this entry. Its matching antigen is unknown. In making diagnoses, clinical symptoms, serum thyroxine and TRAb, thyroid ultrasound and orbital computed tomography were all used. This entry comes from a study of T cells in Graves' hyperthyroidism and ophthalmopathy. Findings and limits, study-wide: Most clonotypes expanded in the thyroid (above 0.001) were also present in blood.

This CDR3 contains 15 residues. With 5 bases clipped from V and 2 bases from J, the junction kept 5 bases outside the gene matches. In germline, CDR1 is SEHNR, CDR2 FQNEAQ (reference sequence). The source material, RNA transcripts, was used to amplify TCR beta CDR3 regions. HTBI primers were used for first-round RT-PCR of the TCR CDR3. MiXCR was run by TCRdb on the multiplex PCR reads, yielding one entry per CDR3 protein. The sample contains 560,000 or so distinct CDR3 sequences, 15% to 20% of which appear only once. This chain joins TRBV7-9 and TRBJ2-3; the match to TRBD2 covers 9 bases. Sequences were obtained from blood. The receptor comes from a man aged 40-50 years with Graves' ophthalmopathy. CDR3 region: CASSLGLANTDTQYF. CDR3 nucleotides: TGTGCCAGCAGCCTTGGACTAGCGAACACAGATACGCAGTATTTT.